This T cell receptor beta chain stems from a study of PD-1 blockade in classical Hodgkin lymphoma. General study results and limits: There was a significant rise in CD4+ TCR diversity by C4D1, with no such rise for CD8+.

Regarding this clone: Antigen unknown.

All patients relapsed after autologous stem cell transplantation, and brentuximab vedotin exposure varied. Method: immunoSEQ multiplex PCR; TCRdb's copy keeps in-frame clones and lacks some. The sample gives around 20,000 clones, approximately 73% of which show up once; approximately 25% is in the top ten. CDR3 length: 15 amino acids. Germline CDR1 is MRHNA and CDR2 is SNTAGT. Unmatched junction bases numbered 4, after V lost 3 bases and J lost 2 bases. J is TRBJ2-5 and V is TRBV6-4; 9 nucleotides line up with TRBD1. The clonotype originates from a human donor with classical Hodgkin lymphoma. The sequencing used peripheral blood mononuclear cells (PBMCs), collected before the second cycle of nivolumab. The CDR3 sequence: CASSEGQGPQETQYF. The CDR3 bases are TGTGCCAGCAGTGAGGGACAGGGACCACAAGAGACCCAGTACTTC.